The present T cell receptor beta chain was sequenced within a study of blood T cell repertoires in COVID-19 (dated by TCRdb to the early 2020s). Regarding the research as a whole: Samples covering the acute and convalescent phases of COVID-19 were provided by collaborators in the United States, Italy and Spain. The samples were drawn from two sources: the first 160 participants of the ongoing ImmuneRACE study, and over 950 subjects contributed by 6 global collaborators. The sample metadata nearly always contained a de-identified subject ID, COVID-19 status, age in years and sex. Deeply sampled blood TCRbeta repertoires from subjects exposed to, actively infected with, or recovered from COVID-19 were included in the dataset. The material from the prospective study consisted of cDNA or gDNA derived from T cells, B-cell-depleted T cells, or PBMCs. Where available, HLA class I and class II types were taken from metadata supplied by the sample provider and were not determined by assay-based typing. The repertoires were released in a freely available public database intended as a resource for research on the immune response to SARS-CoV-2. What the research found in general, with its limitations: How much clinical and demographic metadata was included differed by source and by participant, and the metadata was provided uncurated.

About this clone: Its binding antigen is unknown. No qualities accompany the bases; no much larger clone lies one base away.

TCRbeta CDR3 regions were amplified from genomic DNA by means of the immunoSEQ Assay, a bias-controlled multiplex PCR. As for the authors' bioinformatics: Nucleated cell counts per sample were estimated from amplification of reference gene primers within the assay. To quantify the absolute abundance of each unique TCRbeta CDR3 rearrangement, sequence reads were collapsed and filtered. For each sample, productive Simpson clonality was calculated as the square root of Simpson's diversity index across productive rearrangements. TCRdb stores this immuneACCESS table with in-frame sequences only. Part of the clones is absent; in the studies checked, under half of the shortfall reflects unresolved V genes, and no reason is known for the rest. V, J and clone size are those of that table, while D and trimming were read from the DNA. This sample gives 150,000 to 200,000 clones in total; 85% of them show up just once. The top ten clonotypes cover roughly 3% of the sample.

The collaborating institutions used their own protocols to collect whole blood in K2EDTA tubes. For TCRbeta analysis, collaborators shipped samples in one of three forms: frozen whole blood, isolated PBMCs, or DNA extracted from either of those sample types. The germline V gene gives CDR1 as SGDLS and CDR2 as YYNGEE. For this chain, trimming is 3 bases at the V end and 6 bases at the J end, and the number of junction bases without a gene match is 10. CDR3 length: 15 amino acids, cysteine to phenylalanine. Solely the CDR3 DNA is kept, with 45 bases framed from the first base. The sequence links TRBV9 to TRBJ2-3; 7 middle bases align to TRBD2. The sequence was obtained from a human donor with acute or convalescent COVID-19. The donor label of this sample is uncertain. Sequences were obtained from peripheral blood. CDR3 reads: CASSGRDYPPDTQYF. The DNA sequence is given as TGTGCCAGCAGCGGCCGGGACTACCCGCCGGATACGCAGTATTTT.